Sequencing of this T cell receptor (beta chain) was carried out in a study of long-term antiretroviral therapy in people with HIV. The study, taken as a whole, reports: ART-treated samples gained diversity yet remained below transplant donor controls. Unavailable data included ART adherence, viral resistance and therapy changes (switches in treatment). Drawn between about 2004 and 2017, the blood was possibly obtained under older ART regimens. Whichever time point was examined, clones expanded before ART dominated the repertoire.

The CDR3 is 13 amino acids. Trimming removed 5 bases at V and 2 bases at J, with 9 bases between. CDR1 is KGHSH, CDR2 LQKENI, per germline. A v3.0 immunoSEQ assay was performed at survey level. Measured with immunoSEQ multiplex PCR; TCRdb has only the in-frame clones, and not every one. The sample lists around 40,000 clones; around nine tenths were seen once. The table lists this clone with a count of one. Its antigen is as yet unknown. The chain carries TRBV18 and TRBJ2-5; no clear D. This TCR derives from a woman in her 50s with HIV. The sequenced sample was unsorted PBMCs, obtained 0.1 years before starting antiretroviral therapy. CDR3 in amino acids: CASSFGHQETQYF. For the CDR3, the DNA is TGTGCCAGCTCATTCGGCCATCAAGAGACCCAGTACTTC.